This is a list of T cell receptor beta chains from one sample in a study of blood T cell repertoires in COVID-19. Only in-frame clones appear in the TCRdb table, and some are missing; sequencing was by immunoSEQ multiplex PCR. The sample shows approximately 65,000 clones, just over 85% of them seen only once. Sequences were obtained from peripheral blood. Receptor source: a human donor in a cohort sampled during active COVID-19. Both conserved end residues are part of each CDR3. The D gene is left open where the match is weak. Clone size, where shown, is once, few, many, or a class for clones that have expanded.

D,size,V,J,CDR3,DNA
TRBD1,.,TRBV30,TRBJ1-6,CAFLDRENSPLHF,TGTGCCTTCCTTGACAGGGAGAATTCACCCCTCCACTTT
.,.,TRBV7-6,TRBJ2-6,CASSGSYLSGANVLTF,TGTGCCAGCAGCGGGAGCTACCTCTCTGGGGCCAACGTCCTGACTTTC
TRBD2,.,TRBV28,TRBJ2-1,CASSPPSGAPSYNEQFF,TGTGCCAGCAGTCCACCTAGCGGGGCCCCCTCCTACAATGAGCAGTTCTTC
.,few,TRBV29-1,TRBJ2-7,CSVDLGGSYEQYF,TGCAGCGTCGACCTAGGTGGGAGCTACGAGCAGTACTTC
.,.,TRBV7-2,TRBJ2-1,CASSTPGAYNEQFF,TGTGCCAGCAGCACCCCCGGGGCCTACAATGAGCAGTTCTTC
.,.,TRBV11-3,TRBJ1-1,CASSWQGSTEAFF,TGTGCCAGCAGCTGGCAGGGGAGTACTGAAGCTTTCTTT
TRBD2,once,TRBV19,TRBJ2-3,CASTQTSALETQYF,TGTGCCAGTACCCAGACTAGCGCCCTAGAAACGCAGTATTTT
.,.,TRBV25-1,TRBJ1-1,CASYWRTEAFF,TGTGCCAGCTACTGGAGGACTGAAGCTTTCTTT
TRBD2,.,TRBV7-2,TRBJ2-1,CASSRTSRYEQFF,TGTGCCAGCAGCAGGACTAGTAGGTATGAGCAGTTCTTC
TRBD1,.,TRBV4-1,TRBJ2-2,CASSQDSGTGNGELFF,TGCGCCAGCAGCCAAGATTCGGGGACAGGGAACGGGGAGCTGTTTTTT
.,once,TRBV10-3,TRBJ1-2,CATMEGGYGYTF,TGTGCCACCATGGAGGGAGGCTATGGCTACACCTTC
.,.,TRBV19,TRBJ2-5,CASKAGPDQETQYF,TGTGCCAGTAAGGCGGGACCTGACCAAGAGACCCAGTACTTC
.,.,TRBV28,TRBJ1-2,CASSSRESHGYTF,TGTGCCAGCAGTTCGAGGGAATCCCATGGCTACACCTTC
TRBD1,.,TRBV19,TRBJ2-3,CASSNPDRGIDTQYF,TGTGCCAGTAGTAACCCCGACAGGGGAATTGATACGCAGTATTTT
.,.,TRBV14,TRBJ2-7,CASSQGWSVIREQYF,TGTGCCAGCAGCCAAGGGTGGAGCGTAATAAGGGAGCAGTACTTC
.,.,TRBV6-2/TRBV6-3,TRBJ2-3,CASSGHIKADTQYF,TGTGCCAGCAGCGGACATATCAAGGCAGATACGCAGTATTTT
TRBD1,few,TRBV19,TRBJ1-2,CASNRGQGVYGYTF,TGTGCCAGTAATAGGGGACAGGGGGTTTATGGCTACACCTTC
.,.,TRBV3-1/TRBV3-2,TRBJ1-3,CASRKDRAQGSGNTIYF,TGTGCCAGCAGGAAAGATCGGGCCCAGGGGTCTGGAAACACCATATATTTT
.,.,TRBV9,TRBJ1-3,CASSAWGGTIYF,TGTGCCAGCAGCGCGTGGGGGGGCACCATATATTTT
TRBD2,once,TRBV5-1,TRBJ2-1,CASSLLARGNNEQFF,TGCGCCAGCAGCTTACTAGCGAGGGGTAACAATGAGCAGTTCTTC
TRBD2,.,TRBV11-3,TRBJ2-1,CASSFTPGLAGNNEQFF,TGTGCCAGCAGCTTTACTCCGGGACTAGCGGGCAACAATGAGCAGTTCTTC
.,.,TRBV7-2,TRBJ2-3,CASSLGQVTDTQYF,TGTGCCAGCAGCTTAGGACAGGTCACAGATACGCAGTATTTT
.,.,TRBV6-2/TRBV6-3,TRBJ1-2,CASSKTAGHGYTF,TGTGCCAGCAGCAAAACGGCAGGGCATGGCTACACCTTC
.,.,TRBV7-2,TRBJ2-1,CASSSSQGNYNEQFF,TGTGCCAGCAGCTCCAGCCAGGGTAACTACAATGAGCAGTTCTTC
TRBD2,.,TRBV5-6,TRBJ2-6,CASSSLRLADSGANVLTF,TGTGCCAGCAGCTCCTTGAGACTAGCGGACTCTGGGGCCAACGTCCTGACTTTC
TRBD1,few,TRBV7-2,TRBJ1-3,CASSPRQGTGNTIYF,TGTGCCAGCAGCCCTCGACAGGGCACTGGAAACACCATATATTTT
.,.,TRBV6-2/TRBV6-3,TRBJ2-7,CASSYGGRRGPLNEQYF,TGTGCCAGCAGTTACGGAGGTCGTAGAGGGCCCCTCAACGAGCAGTACTTC
.,.,TRBV18,TRBJ2-7,CASSPGQVPAYEQYF,TGTGCCAGCTCACCTGGCCAGGTGCCGGCCTACGAGCAGTACTTC
.,.,TRBV7-8,TRBJ2-3,CASSSNGNTQYF,TGTGCCAGCAGCTCCAACGGTAATACGCAGTATTTT
TRBD1,.,TRBV27,TRBJ1-3,CASSSNRGTIYF,TGTGCCAGCAGTTCAAACAGGGGCACCATATATTTT
TRBD1,.,TRBV18,TRBJ1-2,CASSPQTGMGGYTF,TGTGCCAGCTCACCGCAGACAGGGATGGGTGGCTACACCTTC
TRBD2,.,TRBV7-8,TRBJ2-7,CASSLYRLAGRGEQYF,TGTGCCAGCAGCTTATATCGACTAGCGGGAAGGGGTGAGCAGTACTTC
TRBD1,.,TRBV5-4,TRBJ2-7,CASSLGTGGGEQYF,TGTGCCAGCAGCTTAGGGACAGGGGGAGGCGAGCAGTACTTC
.,.,TRBV4-1,TRBJ1-5,CASSQDEFWSQHF,TGCGCCAGCAGCCAAGACGAGTTCTGGTCCCAGCATTTT
.,once,TRBV5-1,TRBJ1-2,CASSAHREGYTF,TGCGCCAGCAGCGCTCACAGGGAAGGCTACACCTTC
.,.,TRBV19,TRBJ1-2,CASTAGSPYGYTF,TGTGCCAGTACCGCCGGGAGCCCCTATGGCTACACCTTC
.,.,TRBV12-3/TRBV12-4,TRBJ2-2,CASSLLNTGELFF,TGTGCCAGCAGTCTATTGAACACCGGGGAGCTGTTTTTT
.,.,TRBV10-3,TRBJ1-5,CAIRQEWNQPQHF,TGTGCCATTCGACAGGAGTGGAATCAGCCCCAGCATTTT